This T cell receptor (beta chain) was recorded in a study of beta chain features in type 1 diabetes. Study overall: Some 110,000,000 sorted cells were examined across all samples.

Whole-study results and caveats: When VDJ junctions were examined, type 1 diabetes patients showed fewer insertions and more deletions. Among all four CD4+ subsets, Type 1 diabetes patients had TCRB CDR3s that were moderately but significantly shorter.

Only a few counts were recorded for this clone. Its antigen is undetermined. Expressed TCRB transcripts were sequenced after all isolated RNA was converted to cDNA. Method: immunoSEQ multiplex PCR; TCRdb's copy keeps in-frame clones and lacks some. Found here are 860,000 or so clones, 15% to 20% of them singletons; the top ten hold about 0.02%. The CDR3 loop spans 14 amino acids. V was clipped by 5 bases and J by 3 bases, with 16 bases between them. From germline, CDR1 is SQVTM and CDR2 ANQGSEA. It was one heparinised blood draw, averaging around 120 mL, that each donor gave. The sample consisted of naive CD4+ T cells from blood. This clonotype was sampled from a woman aged 18-29 years in good health. The chain links TRBV29-1 to TRBJ1-1, with a tentative D call TRBD1 (6 bases). CDR3 DNA sequence: TGCAGCGTTATATCAGGGGCTGGATACACTGAAGCTTTCTTT. This codes for CSVISGAGYTEAFF.